The T cell receptor (beta chain) described here comes from a study of blood T cell repertoires in COVID-19. The table came from immunoSEQ multiplex PCR; TCRdb's copy has only in-frame clones and leaves some out. Among 490,000 or so clones listed, 80% to 90% were seen once. The CDR3 is 16 residues long. V gave up 0 bases and J gave up 2 bases, with 13 bases separating them. CDR1 is PRHDT, CDR2 FYEKMQ, per germline (reference sequence). Study members were between about 18 and 95 years old and lived in fewer than 30 US regions. Resolution of symptoms, clearance, or two negative PCRs was present in recovered Cohort 3 donors. This clone was seen a few times.

The receptor comes from a woman aged 55-69 years who had recovered from COVID-19. The V gene is TRBV13, the J gene TRBJ1-2; D gene ambiguous. Source material: PBMCs or T cells enriched from blood (not recorded which). The CDR3 here is CASSLGRGRWNYGYTF. For the CDR3, the DNA is TGTGCCAGCAGCTTAGGCCGTGGCAGGTGGAACTATGGCTACACCTTC. The full variable domain, in which reference TRBV13 and TRBJ1-2 provide the parts outside the CDR3, is AAGVIQSPRHLIKEKRETATLKCYPIPRHDTVYWYQQGPGQDPQFLISFYEKMQSDKGSIPDRFSAQQFSDYHSELNMSSLELGDSALYFCASSLGRGRWNYGYTFGSGTRLTVV.